The rows below give T cell receptor beta chains drawn from one sample of a study of blood T cell repertoires in COVID-19. Profiled with immunoSEQ multiplex PCR; TCRdb holds only in-frame clones, not every one. The sample includes some 300,000 clones, 88% seen only once; the top ten take about 1%. Sequencing was done on a sample of PBMCs or T cells enriched from blood (not recorded which). The receptors were gathered from a woman aged 25 to 39 who had recovered from COVID-19. Both conserved end residues are part of each CDR3. The D gene is left open where the match is weak. Expanded clones are given a class, and other clones once, few, many or no size at all.

v_call	j_call	clone_size	d_call	cdr3_nt	cdr3_aa
TRBV7-9	TRBJ2-7	NA	NA	TGTGCCAGCAGCTGGCAGTCCTACGAGCAGTACTTC	CASSWQSYEQYF
TRBV27	TRBJ1-1	NA	NA	TGTGCCAGCAGTTTTCGGGGCACTGAAGCTTTCTTT	CASSFRGTEAFF
TRBV9	TRBJ2-1	once	NA	TGTGCCAGCAATCGCGGGGACTTGTCTTACAATGAGCAGTTCTTC	CASNRGDLSYNEQFF
TRBV2	TRBJ1-2	NA	TRBD1	TGTGCCAGCAGAGCCACAGGGGTGGGGATTGACGGCTACACCTTC	CASRATGVGIDGYTF
TRBV5-4	TRBJ2-2	NA	TRBD2	TGTGCCAGCAGCTTGGTGGTAGCGGGCACCGGGGAGCTGTTTTTT	CASSLVVAGTGELFF
TRBV4-3	TRBJ2-2	NA	NA	TGCGCCAGCAGCCAAGCCAGTGCTGGGAACACCGGGGAGCTGTTTTTT	CASSQASAGNTGELFF
TRBV3-1/TRBV3-2	TRBJ2-7	NA	TRBD2	TGTGCCAGCAGCCTTATTCCTAGCGGGCCCACCTCCTACGAGCAGTACTTC	CASSLIPSGPTSYEQYF
TRBV29-1	TRBJ1-1	once	NA	TGCAGCGTTGATGCAGAAGAGAACACTGAAGCTTTCTTT	CSVDAEENTEAFF
TRBV2	TRBJ1-2	NA	TRBD1	TGTGCCACCTCTCCCCCGGGACAGAGATCCTCCGGAAACTATGGCTACACCTTC	CATSPPGQRSSGNYGYTF
TRBV19	TRBJ1-6	NA	TRBD1	TGTGCCAGTAGTACCGGGACAGATAATTCACCCCTCCACTTT	CASSTGTDNSPLHF
TRBV21-1	TRBJ2-2	NA	NA	TGTGCCAGCAGCAAATCCGGGACTAGCGTACGACGACCCACCGGGGAGCTGTTTTTT	CASSKSGTSVRRPTGELFF
TRBV7-9	TRBJ2-1	NA	NA	TGTGCCAGCAGCCGCCGAGGTACAGGGATTAGCTCCTACAATGAGCAGTTCTTC	CASSRRGTGISSYNEQFF
TRBV2	TRBJ2-2	NA	TRBD2	TGTGCCAGCACCACAAGCGGGGGGCCCACCGGGGAGCTGTTTTTT	CASTTSGGPTGELFF
TRBV5-5	TRBJ2-5	once	NA	TGTGCCAGCAGCTTGCCCGGGTATTCTCAAGAGACCCAGTACTTC	CASSLPGYSQETQYF
TRBV7-6	TRBJ1-3	once	NA	TGTGCCAGCAGCTTAGGTTCCCCAGGAACTGGAAACACCATATATTTT	CASSLGSPGTGNTIYF
TRBV28	TRBJ1-1	NA	TRBD1	TGTGCCAGCAGTTTCCTCAGGGGGCTCGGGAACACTGAAGCTTTCTTT	CASSFLRGLGNTEAFF
TRBV2	TRBJ2-1	once	NA	TGTGCCAGCAGTGATACAGGGACGATCTACAATGAGCAGTTCTTC	CASSDTGTIYNEQFF
TRBV27	TRBJ1-3	NA	NA	TGTGCCACCAAAAGTCGGGGGGGCATATATTTT	CATKSRGGIYF
TRBV28	TRBJ2-2	NA	TRBD1	TGTGCCAGCACCCAGGGGGACAGGGGGGTCACCGGGGAGCTGTTTTTT	CASTQGDRGVTGELFF
TRBV7-3	TRBJ2-2	NA	NA	TGTGCCAGCAGCTTACGTCACAGACCCACCGGGGAGCTGTTTTTT	CASSLRHRPTGELFF
TRBV19	TRBJ1-3	once	TRBD1	TGTGCCACCAGCACCGGGACAGGGTACGGAAACACCATATATTTT	CATSTGTGYGNTIYF
TRBV9	TRBJ1-1	NA	NA	TGTGCCAGCAGCGAGACAGGGAACACTGAAGCTTTCTTT	CASSETGNTEAFF
TRBV5-6	TRBJ2-5	NA	NA	TGTGCCAGCAGCCGTCGGGGGTTGGAGACCCAGTACTTC	CASSRRGLETQYF
TRBV27	TRBJ2-3	NA	TRBD1	TGTGCCAGCAGTTTTCAGGACAGGGGCACAGATACGCAGTATTTT	CASSFQDRGTDTQYF
TRBV7-9	TRBJ2-1	NA	NA	TGTGCCAGCAGCTTGGGGAGTGAGCAGTTCTTC	CASSLGSEQFF
TRBV6-1	TRBJ2-3	NA	NA	TGTGCCAGCAGACTCACAGGGACAGATACGCAGTATTTT	CASRLTGTDTQYF
TRBV7-8	TRBJ2-7	NA	NA	TGTGCCAGCAGCCTCCAAGGCACAGAAAAGTACTTC	CASSLQGTEKYF
TRBV15	TRBJ1-6	NA	TRBD1	TGTGCCACCAGCAGAGATTACAGGGGAAGTAATTCACCCCTCCACTTT	CATSRDYRGSNSPLHF
TRBV24-1	TRBJ1-3	NA	TRBD1	TGTGCCACCAGTCCTTTGCGGGACAGGGGGCCAATGTTCTCTCCTGGAAACACCATATATTTT	CATSPLRDRGPMFSPGNTIYF
TRBV27	TRBJ2-7	NA	NA	TGTGCCAGCAGTTTACGACTACCACTAGAGGGGGCCTACGAGCAGTACTTC	CASSLRLPLEGAYEQYF
TRBV10-2	TRBJ2-1	NA	TRBD2	TGCGCCAGCATAGGAACTAGCGGGAGGGGGTACAATGAGCAGTTCTTC	CASIGTSGRGYNEQFF
TRBV7-3	TRBJ2-3	few	NA	TGTGCCAGCAGCTTAAGGGGGGCAGATACGCAGTATTTT	CASSLRGADTQYF
TRBV27	TRBJ1-5	NA	NA	TGTGCCAGCAGTTTCTCCCCTAGCAATCAGCCCCAGCATTTT	CASSFSPSNQPQHF
TRBV24-1	TRBJ1-5	NA	NA	TGTGCCACCAGTGATTTTTCGGAGGTTAATCAGCCCCAGCATTTT	CATSDFSEVNQPQHF
TRBV28	TRBJ2-7	NA	TRBD1	TGTGCCAGCAATTCGAGGGGGCGGATAACCTACGAGCAGTACTTC	CASNSRGRITYEQYF
TRBV4-2	TRBJ2-1	NA	TRBD2	TGTGCCAGCAGCCCCTCCCTAGCGGGGGAGTACAATGAGCAGTTCTTC	CASSPSLAGEYNEQFF
TRBV29-1	TRBJ1-2	NA	NA	TGCAGCGTTGAGCAGGCCGACTATGGCTACACCTTC	CSVEQADYGYTF
TRBV12-3/TRBV12-4	TRBJ1-1	NA	NA	TGTGCCAGCAGTTTCACTGGTGAAGCTTTCTTT	CASSFTGEAFF
TRBV5-5	TRBJ2-7	once	TRBD1	TGTGCCAGCAGCTTTGACAGGGATAGGGAGCAGTACTTC	CASSFDRDREQYF
TRBV5-1	TRBJ1-6	NA	NA	TGCGCCAGCAGCTCCTACGGGACTTATAATTCACCCCTCCACTTT	CASSSYGTYNSPLHF
TRBV28	TRBJ1-4	NA	NA	TGTGCCAGCAGGGAAAAGCAGGGTCGAAGGGAAAAACTGTTTTTT	CASREKQGRREKLFF
TRBV18	TRBJ2-1	NA	NA	TGTGCCAGCTCACCTACAGGGAACAATGAGCAGTTCTTC	CASSPTGNNEQFF
TRBV7-9	TRBJ2-5	NA	TRBD2	TGTGCCAGCAGCTTAGTCACTAGCGGGAGAATGGAGACCCAGTACTTC	CASSLVTSGRMETQYF
TRBV13	TRBJ2-7	once	NA	TGTGCCAGCAGCTTAGGGACCAGGAACTACGAGCAGTACTTC	CASSLGTRNYEQYF
TRBV7-2	TRBJ2-5	few	TRBD2	TGTGCCAGCAGCCAGCGCCTCCTAGCGGGGGTTGAGACCCAGTACTTC	CASSQRLLAGVETQYF
TRBV29-1	TRBJ2-1	NA	TRBD2	TGCAGCGTTCGGAGCGGGAGGGCCGTTGAGCAGTTCTTC	CSVRSGRAVEQFF
TRBV9	TRBJ1-2	NA	TRBD1	TGTGCCAGCAGCGCCCTAGAGACAGGGATATATGGCTACACCTTC	CASSALETGIYGYTF
TRBV10-3	TRBJ1-2	NA	TRBD1	TGTGCCATCAAGACCCTATGGACAGGGTGGGAAGCTGGCTACACCTTC	CAIKTLWTGWEAGYTF
TRBV2	TRBJ2-3	few	TRBD1	TGTGCCAGCAGAACAGGGGCCCCAGATACGCAGTATTTT	CASRTGAPDTQYF
TRBV11-3	TRBJ1-1	once	TRBD1	TGTGCCAGCAGCACAGGACAGGGGCGGGTGTCGAACACTGAAGCTTTCTTT	CASSTGQGRVSNTEAFF
TRBV7-9	TRBJ2-3	NA	NA	TGTGCCAGCAGCTTAGTTGCGTTGGTAGTCGATACGCAGTATTTT	CASSLVALVVDTQYF
TRBV25-1	TRBJ1-2	NA	NA	TGTGCCAGCAGTGAGGGCAGGCGCTATGGCTACACCTTC	CASSEGRRYGYTF
TRBV7-2	TRBJ1-2	NA	TRBD1	TGTGCCAGCAGCTTACGAATTCCGGGACAGGGGGCGGAAGGCTACACCTTC	CASSLRIPGQGAEGYTF
TRBV7-9	TRBJ1-6	NA	NA	TGTGCCAGCAGCTTCTCGCAGGGGAATTCACCCCTCCACTTT	CASSFSQGNSPLHF
TRBV4-1	TRBJ1-6	NA	NA	TGCGCCAGCAGACTAAGTCAGGGCAGCGATAATTCACCCCTCCACTTT	CASRLSQGSDNSPLHF
TRBV27	TRBJ2-7	NA	NA	TGTGCCAGCAGTTTAAAAGGTTTTGGGACACACTACGAGCAGTACTTC	CASSLKGFGTHYEQYF
TRBV2	TRBJ1-4	NA	TRBD1	TGTGCCAGCAGTTCCGACAGGGGTAATGAAAAACTGTTTTTT	CASSSDRGNEKLFF